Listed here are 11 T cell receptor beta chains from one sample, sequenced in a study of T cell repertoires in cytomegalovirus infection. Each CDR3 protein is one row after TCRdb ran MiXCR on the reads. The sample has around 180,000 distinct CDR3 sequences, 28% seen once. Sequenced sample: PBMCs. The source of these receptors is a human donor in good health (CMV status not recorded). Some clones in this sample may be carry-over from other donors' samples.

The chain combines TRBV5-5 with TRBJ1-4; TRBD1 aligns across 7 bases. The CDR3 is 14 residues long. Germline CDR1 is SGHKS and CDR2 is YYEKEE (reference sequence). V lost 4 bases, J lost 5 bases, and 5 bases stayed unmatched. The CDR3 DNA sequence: TGTGCCAGCAGCCTACAGGGGAGGAATGAAAAACTGTTTTTT. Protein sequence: CASSLQGRNEKLFF.

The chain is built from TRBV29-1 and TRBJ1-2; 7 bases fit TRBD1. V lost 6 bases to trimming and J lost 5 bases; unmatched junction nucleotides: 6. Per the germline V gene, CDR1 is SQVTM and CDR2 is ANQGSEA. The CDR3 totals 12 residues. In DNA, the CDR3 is TGCAGCGTCCCGACAGGGCCATATGGCTACACCTTC. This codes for CSVPTGPYGYTF.

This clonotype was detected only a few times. The chain's CDR3 is CASSLVVGAYEQYF. Written as DNA, the CDR3 is TGTGCCAGCAGCTTAGTGGTAGGGGCCTACGAGCAGTACTTC. This chain links TRBV7-2 with TRBJ2-7, with D possibly being TRBD1 (5 bases). This CDR3 has 14 amino acids. Between the trimmed V and J ends, which lost 1 base and 2 bases, there was a span of 9 bases. Germline values: CDR1 SGHTA, CDR2 FQGNSA.

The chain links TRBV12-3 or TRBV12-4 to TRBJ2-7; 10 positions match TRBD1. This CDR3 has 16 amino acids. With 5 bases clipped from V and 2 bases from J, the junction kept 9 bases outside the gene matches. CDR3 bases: TGTGCCAGCAGTGCGGATGGGACAGGGGTTCCCTACGAGCAGTACTTC. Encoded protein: CASSADGTGVPYEQYF.

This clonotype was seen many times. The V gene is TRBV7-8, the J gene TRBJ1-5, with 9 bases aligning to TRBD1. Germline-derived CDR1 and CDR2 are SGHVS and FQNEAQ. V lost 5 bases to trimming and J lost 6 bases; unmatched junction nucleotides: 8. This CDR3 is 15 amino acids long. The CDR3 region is CASSRNRGPSQPQHF. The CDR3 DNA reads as TGTGCCAGCAGCCGAAACAGGGGGCCAAGTCAGCCCCAGCATTTT.

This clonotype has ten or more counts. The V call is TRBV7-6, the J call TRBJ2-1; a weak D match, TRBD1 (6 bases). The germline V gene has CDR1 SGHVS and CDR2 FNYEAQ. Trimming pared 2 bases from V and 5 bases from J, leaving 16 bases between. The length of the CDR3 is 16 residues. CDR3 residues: CASSLITGSRDNEQFF. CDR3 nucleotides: TGTGCCAGCAGCTTAATAACAGGGAGCAGAGACAATGAGCAGTTCTTC.

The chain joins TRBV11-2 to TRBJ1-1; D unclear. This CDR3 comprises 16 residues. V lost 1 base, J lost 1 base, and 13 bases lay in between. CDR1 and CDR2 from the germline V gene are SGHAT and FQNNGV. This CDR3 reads CASSLVPRFGNTEAFF. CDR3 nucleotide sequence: TGTGCCAGCAGCTTAGTCCCCCGTTTTGGGAACACTGAAGCTTTCTTT.

For the CDR3, the DNA is TGCAGCGTTCGCAAGGGGCAAGAGGAAAAACTGTTTTTT. Encoded protein: CSVRKGQEEKLFF. The chain is built from TRBV29-1 and TRBJ1-4, with a weak D call TRBD1 (5 bases). Trimming took 5 bases from V and 8 from J, leaving 15 bases between them. The CDR3 has 13 residues. Germline-derived CDR1 and CDR2 are SQVTM and ANQGSEA.

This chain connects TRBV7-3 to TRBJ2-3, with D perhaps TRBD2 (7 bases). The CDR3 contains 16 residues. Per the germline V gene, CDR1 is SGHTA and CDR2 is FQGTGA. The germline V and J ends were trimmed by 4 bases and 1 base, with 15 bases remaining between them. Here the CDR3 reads CASSSSGGGGTDTQYF. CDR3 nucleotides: TGTGCCAGCAGCTCCTCGGGGGGCGGGGGCACAGATACGCAGTATTTT.

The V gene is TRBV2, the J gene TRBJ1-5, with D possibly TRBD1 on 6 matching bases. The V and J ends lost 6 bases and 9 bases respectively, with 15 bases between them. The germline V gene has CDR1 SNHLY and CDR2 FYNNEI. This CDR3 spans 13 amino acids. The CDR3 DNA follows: TGTGCCAGCAGAAGGGAGGGGGAAGGGCCCCAGCATTTT. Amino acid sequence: CASRREGEGPQHF.

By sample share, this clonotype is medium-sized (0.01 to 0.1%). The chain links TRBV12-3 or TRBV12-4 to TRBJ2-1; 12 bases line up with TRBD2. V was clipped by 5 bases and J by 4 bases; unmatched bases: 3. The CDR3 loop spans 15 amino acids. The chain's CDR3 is CASSTTSGGYNEQFF. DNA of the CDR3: TGTGCCAGCAGTACCACTAGCGGGGGGTACAATGAGCAGTTCTTC.